Below are 25 T cell receptor beta chains sequenced from a single sample in a study of OX40 agonist ivuxolimab in advanced cancers. Preparation of the library involved the immunoSEQ multiplex PCR assay. TCRdb re-hosts the immuneACCESS table, in-frame sequences only. Its copies lack some clones; in the studies checked, an unresolved V gene accounts for under half of them, and the cause for the rest is not known. This sample comprises tens of thousands of clones, 80% to 95% of them detected only once. Roughly a tenth of the sample lies in the top ten. Sequencing used CD4+ or CD8+ T cells sorted from blood, obtained in a trial of the OX40 agonist ivuxolimab. The origin of the receptors is an adult with an advanced solid tumor such as melanoma, head and neck, liver or kidney cancer.

The CDR3 DNA reads as TGTGCCAGCAGCTTCTCGCTCTCAGGGCCTAACTATGGCTACACCTTC. It translates to CASSFSLSGPNYGYTF. The V and J genes are TRBV7-2 and TRBJ1-2, with D maybe TRBD1 (5 bases). CDR1 and CDR2 from the germline V gene are SGHTA and FQGNSA. The CDR3 covers 16 residues. Trimming removed 3 bases from V and 0 bases from J, with 14 bases in between.

V and J are TRBV27 and TRBJ2-1, with D possibly being TRBD2 (6 bases). CDR3 size: 10 residues. CDR1 is MNHEY, CDR2 SMNVEV, per germline (reference sequence). In nucleotides, the CDR3 is TGTGTGATCCGGGCGGGGCAACAGTTCTTC. Its translation: CVIRAGQQFF.

The J gene is TRBJ2-5, the V gene TRBV7-9; the D gene is possibly TRBD1 (5 bases). Germline V gives CDR1 SEHNR, CDR2 FQNEAQ (reference sequence). Deletions cut 0 bases from V and 4 bases from J, with 9 bases between. CDR3 length: 14 residues. CDR3 in amino acids: CASSLAQGIETQYF. CDR3 DNA sequence: TGTGCCAGCAGCTTAGCGCAGGGTATAGAGACCCAGTACTTC. Drawing the rest from reference TRBV7-9 and TRBJ2-5, the complete variable domain is DTGVSQNPRHKITKRGQNVTFRCDPISEHNRLYWYRQTLGQGPEFLTYFQNEAQLEKSRLLSDRFSAERPKGSFSTLEIQRTEQGDSAMYLCASSLAQGIETQYFGPGTRLLVL.

For the CDR3, the DNA is TGCGCCAGCAGCCAAGATGGACAGGGCGAGACCCAGTACTTC. It is translated as CASSQDGQGETQYF. This sequence joins TRBV4-1 and TRBJ2-5; 8 nucleotides line up with TRBD1. Unmatched junction bases numbered 2, after V lost 0 bases and J lost 5 bases. This CDR3 is built from 14 residues. Germline loops: CDR1 MGHRA, CDR2 YSYEKL.

The chain couples TRBV4-3 to TRBJ1-4; no clear D. The CDR3 is 15 residues long. Deletions cut 5 bases from V and 0 bases from J, with 10 bases between. The germline V gene has CDR1 LGHNA and CDR2 YSLEER. Here the CDR3 reads CASSENSPTNEKLFF. The CDR3 coding sequence is TGCGCCAGCAGCGAAAACAGTCCAACTAATGAAAAACTGTTTTTT.

V is TRBV15 and J is TRBJ1-4; D may be TRBD1 (5 bases). CDR1 is LNHNV and CDR2 is YYDKDF in the germline V gene (reference sequence). The CDR3 sequence is 17 residues long. Trimming shortened V by 0 bases and J by 6 bases, and 17 bases separated the two germline ends. The CDR3 loop is CATSRDNRRGADEKLFF. The DNA of the CDR3 is TGTGCCACCAGCAGAGATAATAGGAGAGGGGCAGATGAAAAACTGTTTTTT.

This clone showed up just once. The chain recombines TRBV7-9 with TRBJ2-1, with D tentatively TRBD1 (5 bases). Germline CDR1 is SEHNR and CDR2 is FQNEAQ (reference sequence). The ends were cut back, 0 bases at V and 6 bases at J, with 12 bases in the middle. The CDR3 has 15 amino acids. The CDR3 nucleotides are TGTGCCAGCAGCTTAGCGGACATACGATTCAATGAGCAGTTCTTC. Its protein product is CASSLADIRFNEQFF.

The chain joins TRBV6-5 to TRBJ1-1; a possible D gene is TRBD1 (6 bases). Germline V lookup: CDR1 MNHEY, CDR2 SVGAGI. V lost 7 bases and J 1 base, leaving 13 bases between the germline ends. The CDR3 length is 14 residues. The CDR3 DNA sequence: TGTGCCAGCATTAACCGGGACAAGAACACTGAAGCTTTCTTT. It yields the protein CASINRDKNTEAFF.

The chain employs TRBV5-6 and TRBJ2-7; 7 positions match TRBD2. This CDR3 has 12 residues. Looked up from germline, CDR1 is SGHDT and CDR2 is YYEEEE. J lost 6 bases, V lost 3 bases, and 3 bases had no gene match. In DNA, the CDR3 is TGTGCCAGCAGCTATACGGGGGGCGAGCAGTACTTC. It yields the protein CASSYTGGEQYF. Together with reference TRBV5-6 and TRBJ2-7, the CDR3 gives the full variable domain: DAGVTQSPTHLIKTRGQQVTLRCSPKSGHDTVSWYQQALGQGPQFIFQYYEEEERQRGNFPDRFSGHQFPNYSSELNVNALLLGDSALYLCASSYTGGEQYFGPGTRLTVT.

The chain carries TRBV9 and TRBJ1-2; TRBD1 matches at 9 bases. Germline CDR1 reads SGDLS; CDR2 reads YYNGEE. V was clipped by 4 bases and J by 5 bases; unmatched bases: 6. CDR3 length: 14 amino acids. The CDR3 reads CASSIGQGLYGYTF. The CDR3 nucleotides read TGTGCCAGCAGCATTGGACAGGGGCTATATGGCTACACCTTC.

The chain links TRBV5-5 to TRBJ1-5; D uncertain. Trimming left V 0 bases short and J 5 bases short, with 9 bases between. This CDR3 spans 14 amino acids. Per the germline V gene, CDR1 is SGHKS and CDR2 is YYEKEE (reference sequence). The CDR3 DNA follows: TGTGCCAGCAGCTTGGCGGTCGGTCATCAGCCCCAGCATTTT. This gives the protein CASSLAVGHQPQHF.

The chain couples TRBV5-1 to TRBJ2-7; D not resolved. CDR1 is SGHRS, CDR2 YFSETQ, per germline. V shed 2 bases and J shed 0 bases, with 9 bases lying between them. The CDR3 extends over 14 amino acids. The CDR3 spells CASSFGPGSYEQYF. CDR3 nucleotides: TGCGCCAGCAGCTTTGGCCCTGGCTCCTACGAGCAGTACTTC.

This chain uses TRBV15 with TRBJ2-1; 9 positions agree with TRBD1. The junction had 6 bases not matched to a gene; V was cut back by 8 bases and J by 4 bases. The CDR3 has 14 amino acids. Germline CDR1 and CDR2: LNHNV and YYDKDF (reference sequence). The CDR3 sequence is CATLRTGVYNEQFF. As DNA, the CDR3 is TGTGCCACCCTACGGACAGGGGTATACAATGAGCAGTTCTTC.

The V gene is TRBV11-2, the J gene TRBJ2-5; D is perhaps TRBD2 (6 bases). The J call is doubtful: the DNA matches TRBJ2-7 better. This CDR3 is built from 15 residues. Germline-derived CDR1 and CDR2 are SGHAT and FQNNGV. For the CDR3, the DNA is TGTGCCAGCAGTTTATGGGGAGGTGCCGGCTACGAGCAGTACTTC. It is translated as CASSLWGGAGYEQYF.

The chain has TRBV4-1 and TRBJ1-2; D is possibly TRBD1 (6 bases). The CDR3 has 15 amino acids. CDR1 and CDR2 (germline): MGHRA, YSYEKL. The V end was cut by 0 bases, the J end by 4 bases, with 12 bases between. Here the CDR3 reads CASSQEPRGAYGYTF. For the CDR3, the DNA is TGCGCCAGCAGCCAAGAGCCCAGGGGTGCCTATGGCTACACCTTC.

The J gene is TRBJ2-7, the V gene TRBV27; D is tentatively TRBD1 or TRBD2 (6 bases each). Germline loops: CDR1 MNHEY, CDR2 SMNVEV (reference sequence). Trimming shortened V by 3 bases and J by 0 bases, and 15 bases separated the two germline ends. The CDR3 consists of 16 residues. This chain's CDR3 is CASSFLRGLSSYEQYF. The CDR3 nucleotides are TGTGCCAGCAGTTTCCTTCGGGGGCTTAGCTCCTACGAGCAGTACTTC.

This clone showed up just once. V usage is TRBV4-1 and J usage is TRBJ2-7; D might be TRBD1 or TRBD2, each matching 5 bases. Per germline, CDR1 MGHRA and CDR2 YSYEKL. Trimming removed 1 base at V and 4 bases at J, with 5 bases between. This CDR3 spans 12 amino acids. The CDR3, as DNA: TGCGCCAGCAGCCAAGGGGGGTACGAGCAGTACTTC. Amino acids: CASSQGGYEQYF.

In this sample, this clone turned up a few times. The genes are TRBV6-1 and TRBJ1-4, with 10 nucleotides matching TRBD1. V shed 3 bases, J shed 8 bases, and the junction held 6 bases outside the gene matches. Germline CDR1 MNHNS, CDR2 SASEGT. The CDR3 covers 15 residues. The CDR3 region has the DNA TGTGCCAGCAGTGAGACCGGGACAGGGGCCGAAAAACTGTTTTTT. Residues: CASSETGTGAEKLFF.

The chain couples TRBV7-8 to TRBJ1-2; 9 nucleotides agree with TRBD1. CDR1 is SGHVS, CDR2 FQNEAQ, per germline. V was clipped by 5 bases and J by 3 bases; unmatched bases: 7. This CDR3 contains 15 residues. CDR3 DNA sequence: TGTGCCAGCAGCCCAGACACAGGGGGCTACTATGGCTACACCTTC. Its translation: CASSPDTGGYYGYTF.

V and J are TRBV6-5 and TRBJ1-3, with TRBD1 as a possible D gene (5 bases). The CDR3 runs to 14 residues. Looked up from germline, CDR1 is MNHEY and CDR2 is SVGAGI. V lost 6 bases and J 0 bases, leaving 9 bases between the germline ends. The CDR3 DNA sequence: TGTGCCAGCAGGGGGCCTTCCTCTGGAAACACCATATATTTT. Amino acids: CASRGPSSGNTIYF.

The chain joins TRBV10-3 to TRBJ2-3; D unresolved. CDR1 ENHRY and CDR2 SYGVKD come from the germline V gene. The CDR3 totals 11 residues. V was shortened by 2 bases and J by 11 bases, with 8 bases between the two germline ends. The CDR3 bases are TGTGCCATCAGTGAGGGAGACCGGCAGTATTTT. It is translated as CAISEGDRQYF.

The chain uses TRBV5-6 and TRBJ2-5; D may match TRBD1 or TRBD2 (6 bases each). The length of the CDR3 is 17 residues. Germline V gene sequence: CDR1 SGHDT, CDR2 YYEEEE. Trimming took 3 bases from V and 5 from J, leaving 23 bases between them. The CDR3 DNA sequence: TGTGCCAGCAGCTCACTAAGTGGGGGGCTTCTCGGGGAGACCCAGTACTTC. This encodes CASSSLSGGLLGETQYF.

Only one count was recorded for this clone. The chain uses TRBV30 and TRBJ1-4; D may be TRBD1 (5 bases). CDR1 is GTSNPN and CDR2 is SVGIG in the germline V gene (reference sequence). With 2 bases removed from V and 6 bases from J, the gap between germline ends came to 10 bases. The CDR3 extends over 13 amino acids. The CDR3 spells CAWSWDADEKLFF. In DNA, the CDR3 is TGTGCCTGGAGTTGGGACGCCGATGAAAAACTGTTTTTT.

This clone was seen once. The chain is built from TRBV11-2 and TRBJ1-1, with D perhaps TRBD1 (6 bases). Germline CDR1 and CDR2: SGHAT and FQNNGV. V lost 0 bases to trimming and J lost 5 bases, with 19 bases between them. This CDR3 comprises 17 residues. DNA for the CDR3: TGTGCCAGCAGCTTAGAGGCTTTTTCGGGGGCTCGGACTGAAGCTTTCTTT. Amino acid sequence: CASSLEAFSGARTEAFF.

The genes are TRBV5-1 and TRBJ2-1, with 9 bases identical to TRBD2. CDR1 and CDR2 from the germline V gene are SGHRS and YFSETQ. The length of the CDR3 is 15 residues. J gave up 6 bases and V 4 bases, and 8 bases lay outside the gene matches. The DNA of the CDR3 is TGCGCCAGCAGCACCGCGGGCGGGGGGGCCAATGAGCAGTTCTTC. Protein sequence: CASSTAGGGANEQFF.